The clone carrying this T cell receptor beta chain was picked up a small number of times. Its antigen is as yet unknown. The CDR3 consists of 15 residues. The junction had 4 bases not matched to a gene; V was cut back by 5 bases and J by 2 bases. Per germline, CDR1 SGHAT and CDR2 FQDESV (reference sequence). Time point described: patch test 1, 2 weeks after DPC sensitization. Treatment indicated: therapeutic diphenylcyclopropenone sensitization with weekly scalp DPC. Blood draws came before every patch-test application. This record comes from a study of human T cells and chemical hapten exposure. Points from the study as a whole: The study found expanded TCRs formed significantly more large CDR3 similarity clusters than controls. Because they had alopecia, donors may respond immunologically unlike healthy people. Correlating positively with patch test score were the PT1 expanded TCR counts.

MiXCR was run by TCRdb on the RACE reads, yielding one entry per CDR3 protein. The top ten clones hold about 8% of a sample with fewer than 400,000 distinct CDR3 sequences, about 7% of them seen once. The specimen comprised whole blood, sampled in connection with sensitization to the hapten diphenylcyclopropenone (DPC). The clonotype was recovered from a woman in her late teens or twenties with alopecia areata. Some clones in this sample may be carry-over from other donors' samples. The rearrangement links TRBV11-1 to TRBJ1-1; 11 bases map to TRBD1. The CDR3: CASSHRTGGNTEAFF. In DNA form, the CDR3 reads TGTGCCAGCAGCCACCGGACAGGGGGCAACACTGAAGCTTTCTTT.